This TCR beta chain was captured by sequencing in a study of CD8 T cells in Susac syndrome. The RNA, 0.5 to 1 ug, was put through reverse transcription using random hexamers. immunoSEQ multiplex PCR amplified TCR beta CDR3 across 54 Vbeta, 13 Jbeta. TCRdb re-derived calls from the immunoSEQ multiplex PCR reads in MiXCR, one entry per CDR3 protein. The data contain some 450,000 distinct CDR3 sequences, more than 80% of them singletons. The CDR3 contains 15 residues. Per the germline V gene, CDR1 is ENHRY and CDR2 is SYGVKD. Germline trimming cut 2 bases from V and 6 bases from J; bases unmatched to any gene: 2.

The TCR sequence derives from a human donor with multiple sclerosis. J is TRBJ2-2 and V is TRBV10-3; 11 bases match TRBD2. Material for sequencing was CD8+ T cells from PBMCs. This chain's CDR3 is CAISEQGLAAGELFF. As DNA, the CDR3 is TGTGCCATCAGTGAGCAGGGACTAGCGGCCGGGGAGCTGTTTTTT.